This TCR beta chain derives from a study of T cell responses to AZD1222 COVID-19 vaccine. Sequenced by immunoSEQ multiplex PCR; TCRdb stores in-frame clones only, minus some. Here the sample spans some 90,000 clones, around nine tenths being singletons. The ends lost 4 bases at V and 3 bases at J; junction bases unmatched: 6. This CDR3 is built from 15 residues. The germline V gene has CDR1 ENHRY and CDR2 SYGVKD. The sequencing used peripheral blood, collected on day 0 of AZD1222 vaccination. V and J are TRBV10-3 and TRBJ2-1, with 7 bases fitting TRBD2. The clonotype was recovered from an adult in good health. The CDR3 region is CAISGLAADYNEQFF. DNA for the CDR3: TGTGCCATCAGTGGTCTAGCGGCAGACTACAATGAGCAGTTCTTC.